This T cell receptor (beta chain) came from a study of T cell responses to AZD1222 COVID-19 vaccine. Findings and limits, study-wide: Increased Spike-specific TCR breadth and depth were observed after two AZD1222 doses.

With 1 base removed from V and 5 bases from J, the gap between germline ends came to 11 bases. CDR3 length equals 14 residues. Germline V gene lookup returns CDR1 SGHDN and CDR2 FVKESK. Turning to this clone: Its antigen is still unknown.

Profiling relied on immunoSEQ multiplex PCR, and the TCRdb table lists in-frame clones only, not all of them. The repertoire holds over 100,000 clones, with over 75% as singletons. V is TRBV14 and J is TRBJ2-5; D gene ambiguous. The receptor was derived from an adult who received the MenACWY meningococcal vaccine as a control. This specimen was peripheral blood, taken 28 days after the second dose of the MenACWY control vaccine. In nucleotides, the CDR3 is TGTGCCAGCAGCCAAGGCAGCCTCCCCGAGACCCAGTACTTC. The encoded protein is CASSQGSLPETQYF.